Below are 27 T cell receptor beta chains sequenced from a single sample in a study of cytomegalovirus exposure and HLA in healthy donors. Researchers ran the PCR with 60 Vbeta and 13 Jbeta primers. Method: immunoSEQ multiplex PCR; TCRdb's copy keeps in-frame clones and lacks some. The sample holds around 99,000 clones, 81% seen once. Input material: PBMCs. These receptors were taken from a man aged 25-40 years in good health and CMV-seronegative.

This rearrangement joins TRBV9 to TRBJ1-5; TRBD1 matches at 10 bases. The ends lost 1 base at V and 10 bases at J; junction bases unmatched: 17. Germline-derived CDR1 and CDR2 are SGDLS and YYNGEE. CDR3 length: 18 amino acids. The CDR3 nucleotides read TGTGCCAGCAGCGTAAGTGTAGGGACAGGGGCCTCCGTAAAACCCCAGCATTTT. Its translation is CASSVSVGTGASVKPQHF.

This clone was found once. The chain employs TRBV10-2 and TRBJ1-2; 7 positions agree with TRBD1. Germline assignment: CDR1 WSHSY and CDR2 SAAADI. V dropped 0 bases and J dropped 4; count of bases not matched to a gene: 14. CDR3 size: 18 residues. The CDR3 sequence is CASSESAMGAGGFYGYTF. CDR3 sequence (DNA): TGCGCCAGCAGTGAGTCGGCCATGGGGGCAGGGGGTTTCTATGGCTACACCTTC.

This clone was seen a single time. The chain links TRBV27 to TRBJ1-1; D possibly corresponds to TRBD1 (5 bases). The CDR3 covers 14 residues. CDR1 MNHEY and CDR2 SMNVEV come from the germline V gene (reference sequence). V was shortened by 8 bases and J by 0 bases, with 13 bases between the two germline ends. In DNA form, the CDR3 reads TGTGCCAGCGGGCCAGGGATGATGAACACTGAAGCTTTCTTT. The encoded protein is CASGPGMMNTEAFF.

The chain recombines TRBV2 with TRBJ1-6, with D possibly matching TRBD1 (6 bases). The V and J ends lost 5 bases and 0 bases respectively, with 11 bases between them. The CDR3 extends over 16 amino acids. Germline loops: CDR1 SNHLY, CDR2 FYNNEI. The CDR3 DNA is TGTGCCAGCAGTCCCAGGGGTGGCTCCTATAATTCACCCCTCCACTTT. It is translated as CASSPRGGSYNSPLHF.

The chain carries TRBV29-1 and TRBJ1-5; D gene unclear. The CDR3 sequence is 12 residues long. The germline CDR1 and CDR2 sequences are SQVTM and ANQGSEA. Trimming removed 1 base at V and 5 bases at J, with 6 bases between. CDR3 bases: TGCAGCGTTGAAGGGCGGGATCAGCCCCAGCATTTT. Protein: CSVEGRDQPQHF.

The chain recombines TRBV13 with TRBJ2-2; a weak D match, TRBD1 (6 bases). V was clipped by 0 bases and J by 5 bases, with 7 bases between them. This CDR3 region has 14 residues. The germline gives CDR1 PRHDT, CDR2 FYEKMQ (reference sequence). This chain's CDR3 is CASSLGQGTGELFF. Written as DNA, the CDR3 is TGTGCCAGCAGCTTAGGCCAGGGGACCGGGGAGCTGTTTTTT.

The CDR3: CASRAGSNQPQHF. The CDR3, as DNA: TGTGCCAGCAGAGCGGGTAGCAATCAGCCCCAGCATTTT. This chain links TRBV6-1 with TRBJ1-5; D not certain. Germline values: CDR1 MNHNS, CDR2 SASEGT. This CDR3 comprises 13 residues. The V end was cut by 6 bases, the J end by 0 bases, with 6 bases between.

The J gene is TRBJ1-6, the V gene TRBV5-4; 8 bases fit TRBD1. V shed 0 bases, J shed 6 bases, and the junction held 2 bases outside the gene matches. CDR1 SGHNT and CDR2 YYREEE come from the germline V gene (reference sequence). The CDR3 length is 15 residues. The CDR3 DNA reads TGTGCCAGCAGCTTGGGCCAGGGGGCTAATTCACCCCTCCACTTT. As protein: CASSLGQGANSPLHF. Complete variable domain (other parts from reference TRBV5-4 and TRBJ1-6): ETGVTQSPTHLIKTRGQQVTLRCSSQSGHNTVSWYQQALGQGPQFIFQYYREEENGRGNFPPRFSGLQFPNYSSELNVNALELDDSALYLCASSLGQGANSPLHFGNGTRLTVT.

In DNA form, the CDR3 reads TGCGCCAGCAGCCAAGAATGGGCGGGGGGCGGGGAGCTGTTTTTT. Its protein product is CASSQEWAGGGELFF. The genes are TRBV4-1 and TRBJ2-2; 8 nucleotides match TRBD2. V was clipped by 0 bases and J by 7 bases; unmatched bases: 4. The CDR3 sequence is 15 residues long. Germline V gene sequence: CDR1 MGHRA, CDR2 YSYEKL.

The chain links TRBV27 to TRBJ2-7; 7 bases are a match to TRBD2. Germline CDR1 MNHEY, CDR2 SMNVEV (reference sequence). The CDR3 contains 14 residues. V shed 5 bases, J shed 0 bases, and the junction held 4 bases outside the gene matches. CDR3 sequence reads: CASSLSGISYEQYF. CDR3 coding DNA: TGTGCCAGCAGTCTAAGCGGGATCTCCTACGAGCAGTACTTC.

The chain is built from TRBV10-3 and TRBJ2-7, with D hard to call. CDR3 size: 12 residues. Between the trimmed V and J ends, which lost 3 bases and 3 bases, there was a span of 6 bases. Germline V lookup: CDR1 ENHRY, CDR2 SYGVKD. The CDR3 region has the DNA TGTGCCATCAGTGATAGTCACTACGAGCAGTACTTC. Protein: CAISDSHYEQYF.

This clone was seen only a few times. The chain couples TRBV2 to TRBJ1-2, with D tentatively TRBD1 (6 bases). Germline CDR1 and CDR2: SNHLY and FYNNEI. The CDR3 is 13 amino acids. V was cut by 4 bases and J by 7 bases, with 13 bases left in between. The CDR3 loop is CASSAFGQPGYTF. CDR3 sequence (DNA): TGTGCCAGCAGTGCTTTCGGACAGCCTGGCTACACCTTC.

The chain uses TRBV9 and TRBJ1-1; 7 nucleotides match TRBD1. V lost 4 bases, J lost 5 bases, and 11 bases stayed unmatched. CDR1 and CDR2 from the germline V gene are SGDLS and YYNGEE. This CDR3 is 15 amino acids long. The CDR3 spells CASSPQQGRWTEAFF. In DNA form, the CDR3 reads TGTGCCAGCAGCCCCCAACAGGGGAGGTGGACTGAAGCTTTCTTT.

The chain uses TRBV7-9 and TRBJ2-1; TRBD2 aligns across 7 bases. The length of the CDR3 is 16 residues. V shed 1 base and J 4 bases; nucleotides not matched to a gene: 7. CDR1 SEHNR and CDR2 FQNEAQ come from the germline V gene (reference sequence). In DNA form, the CDR3 reads TGTGCCAGCAGCTTAGGTACCGGACTAGTTTACAATGAGCAGTTCTTC. Its translation is CASSLGTGLVYNEQFF.

The table lists this clone with a count of one. This rearrangement joins TRBV4-2 to TRBJ2-5; 7 bases map to TRBD2. CDR3 length: 15 residues. Looked up from germline, CDR1 is LGHNA and CDR2 is YNFKEQ. The V segment lost 0 bases and the J segment 2 bases; nucleotides outside the gene matches: 3. CDR3 in DNA: TGTGCCAGCAGCCAAGACCGACTAGCACAAGAGACCCAGTACTTC. This translates into CASSQDRLAQETQYF.

The rearrangement uses TRBV4-1 and TRBJ1-2; 8 positions match TRBD1. Germline V CDR1 and CDR2: MGHRA, YSYEKL. CDR3 size: 17 residues. J gave up 4 bases and V 5 bases, and 15 bases lay outside the gene matches. The CDR3 DNA follows: TGCGCCAGCAGCACTTGGACAGGGCCCAGACCTTTCTATGGCTACACCTTC. Its protein is CASSTWTGPRPFYGYTF.

This clone was seen only once. The V call is TRBV7-2, the J call TRBJ2-3; a weak D match, TRBD1 (7 bases). The CDR3 runs to 17 residues. Germline V gene data show CDR1 as SGHTA and CDR2 as FQGNSA. V was shortened by 2 bases and J by 8 bases, with 23 bases between the two germline ends. CDR3 loop: CASSLWGVGTASSTQYF. The CDR3 DNA sequence: TGTGCCAGCAGCTTATGGGGGGTGGGGACAGCGTCGAGTACGCAGTATTTT.

V and J are TRBV7-6 and TRBJ2-2, with D unclear. CDR3 length: 14 residues. Trimming shortened V by 3 bases and J by 4 bases, and 9 bases separated the two germline ends. Germline lookup yields CDR1 SGHVS and CDR2 FNYEAQ. The CDR3 coding sequence is TGTGCCAGCAGCTTGACTCCCCCCACCGGGGAGCTGTTTTTT. Translating gives CASSLTPPTGELFF.

The chain carries TRBV14 and TRBJ2-5; D is undetermined. Trimming took 4 bases from V and 3 from J, leaving 15 bases between them. CDR1 SGHDN and CDR2 FVKESK come from the germline V gene. The CDR3 covers 15 residues. The CDR3 here is CASSPRLIPKETQYF. The CDR3 DNA sequence: TGTGCCAGCAGCCCTCGACTCATACCGAAAGAGACCCAGTACTTC. The full variable domain, rest sourced from reference TRBV14 and TRBJ2-5, is EAGVTQFPSHSVIEKGQTVTLRCDPISGHDNLYWYRRVMGKEIKFLLHFVKESKQDESGMPNNRFLAERTGGTYSTLKVQPAELEDSGVYFCASSPRLIPKETQYFGPGTRLLVL.

The CDR3 reads CASSQQQGSGGTNEKLFF. In DNA form, the CDR3 reads TGTGCCAGCAGCCAGCAACAGGGGTCCGGGGGAACTAATGAAAAACTGTTTTTT. V is TRBV5-8 and J is TRBJ1-4; 7 bases map to TRBD1. Trimming took 4 bases from V and 1 from J; bases not matched to a gene: 13. Looked up from germline, CDR1 is SGHTS and CDR2 is YDEGEE. This CDR3 is 18 amino acids long. Looking up the rest from reference TRBV5-8 and TRBJ1-4 gives the full variable domain: EAGVTQSPTHLIKTRGQQATLRCSPISGHTSVYWYQQALGLGLQFLLWYDEGEERNRGNFPPRFSGRQFPNYSSELNVNALELEDSALYLCASSQQQGSGGTNEKLFFGSGTQLSVL.

The CDR3 is CAWSTALSSYNEQFF. The CDR3 DNA reads TGTGCCTGGAGCACAGCTCTGAGCTCCTACAATGAGCAGTTCTTC. The J gene is TRBJ2-1, the V gene TRBV30; D gene unclear. Germline CDR1 GTSNPN, CDR2 SVGIG (reference sequence). This CDR3 region has 15 residues. Trimming pared 3 bases from V and 0 bases from J, leaving 12 bases between.

The rearrangement joins TRBV6-4 to TRBJ2-2; TRBD1 matches 8 bases. The CDR3 spans 14 residues. Per the germline V gene, CDR1 is MRHNA and CDR2 is SNTAGT. V shed 5 bases and J 4 bases; nucleotides not matched to a gene: 3. CDR3 in amino acids: CASSTQGGTGELFF. The DNA of the CDR3 is TGTGCCAGCAGTACACAGGGGGGCACCGGGGAGCTGTTTTTT.

The chain is built from TRBV5-1 and TRBJ2-5, with TRBD1 matching over 7 bases. Germline-derived CDR1 and CDR2 are SGHRS and YFSETQ. This CDR3 is 14 amino acids long. J was trimmed by 7 bases and V by 3 bases; bases with no gene match: 9. As DNA, the CDR3 is TGCGCCAGCAGCTCCGGGGACAGACCGTGGACCCAGTACTTC. Protein sequence: CASSSGDRPWTQYF.

This clone was counted a single time. This chain links TRBV29-1 with TRBJ1-2, with D possibly being TRBD1 (5 bases). The germline V and J ends were trimmed by 5 bases and 0 bases, with 19 bases remaining between them. Germline CDR1 is SQVTM and CDR2 is ANQGSEA. The CDR3 is made up of 16 amino acids. The CDR3 sequence is CSVWGINSATNYGYTF. CDR3 nucleotides: TGCAGCGTTTGGGGCATAAACAGCGCAACTAACTATGGCTACACCTTC.

The chain has TRBV6-1 and TRBJ2-5, with 8 bases aligning to TRBD2. The V segment lost 9 bases and the J segment 5 bases; nucleotides outside the gene matches: 14. The CDR3 spans 15 residues. Germline CDR1 reads MNHNS; CDR2 reads SASEGT. CDR3 DNA: TGTGCCAGTCGAACCGGGCGGGGGGCAGGGGAGACCCAGTACTTC. Its protein product is CASRTGRGAGETQYF.

The chain has TRBV7-2 and TRBJ1-2, with 10 bases lining up with TRBD1. Germline V CDR1 and CDR2: SGHTA, FQGNSA. The CDR3 extends over 14 amino acids. With 5 bases clipped from V and 3 bases from J, the junction kept 3 bases outside the gene matches. The CDR3 DNA sequence: TGTGCCAGCAGCCGCGGACAGGGGGACTATGGCTACACCTTC. As protein: CASSRGQGDYGYTF.

The chain has TRBV7-8 and TRBJ2-5; D gene unclear. The V end lost 1 base, the J end lost 9 bases, and 6 bases lay between the germline ends. This CDR3 spans 11 amino acids. Germline lookup yields CDR1 SGHVS and CDR2 FQNEAQ. The CDR3 here is CASSLGTAQYF. The CDR3 nucleotides are TGTGCCAGCAGCTTAGGCACGGCCCAGTACTTC.